These T cell receptor beta chains were read from a single sample in a study of T cell responses to AZD1222 COVID-19 vaccine. The assay was immunoSEQ multiplex PCR, and TCRdb's table has in-frame clones only and misses some. The sample has more than 150,000 clones, 94% seen once. Sequenced here: peripheral blood, sampled 28 days after the second AZD1222 dose. These TCRs come from an adult who received the AZD1222 COVID-19 vaccine. Both conserved end residues are part of each CDR3. The D gene is left open where the match is weak. The size field is filled for only some rows; it gives once, few, many or a size class.

>-|TRBV28|-|TRBJ2-6
CASSPAGTPFFSGANVLTF
TGTGCCAGCAGTCCTGCAGGGACTCCCTTCTTCTCTGGGGCCAACGTCCTGACTTTC
>-|TRBV28|-|TRBJ1-4
CASSSLQGQGEKLFF
TGTGCCAGCAGTTCCCTACAGGGCCAAGGTGAAAAACTGTTTTTT
>-|TRBV19|once|TRBJ1-4
CASSTGWTASPGEKLFF
TGTGCCAGTAGTACTGGCTGGACAGCGTCCCCCGGGGAAAAACTGTTTTTT
>TRBD2|TRBV19|-|TRBJ2-1
CASSIRLGGVYNEQFF
TGTGCCAGTAGTATACGCCTCGGGGGGGTGTACAATGAGCAGTTCTTC
>-|TRBV5-1|-|TRBJ2-2
CASSRLGDTGELFF
TGCGCCAGCAGCCGCCTTGGGGACACCGGGGAGCTGTTTTTT
>TRBD1|TRBV5-5|-|TRBJ1-3
CASSLYRGNAGNTIYF
TGTGCCAGCAGCTTATACAGGGGAAACGCTGGAAACACCATATATTTT
>-|TRBV6-2/TRBV6-3|-|TRBJ2-5
CASSYSGGEETQYF
TGTGCCAGCAGTTACTCGGGGGGAGAGGAGACCCAGTACTTC
>TRBD1|TRBV3-1/TRBV3-2|-|TRBJ1-1
CASSLGLWDSTEAFF
TGTGCCAGCAGCCTAGGACTCTGGGACAGCACTGAAGCTTTCTTT
>-|TRBV19|once|TRBJ2-4
CASSHQGRLAKNIQYF
TGTGCCAGTAGTCATCAGGGCCGACTAGCCAAAAACATTCAGTACTTC
>TRBD1|TRBV27|-|TRBJ1-1
CASSTPTGPGTEAFF
TGTGCCAGCAGTACCCCGACAGGGCCAGGGACTGAAGCTTTCTTT
>-|TRBV28|-|TRBJ2-7
CASSLPGSLGEQYF
TGTGCCAGCAGTTTGCCCGGGTCCCTTGGCGAGCAGTACTTC
>TRBD2|TRBV3-1/TRBV3-2|-|TRBJ2-3
CASSPLGLAGGPPSTDTQYF
TGTGCCAGCAGCCCCCTTGGGTTAGCGGGAGGGCCACCTAGCACAGATACGCAGTATTTT
>-|TRBV6-2/TRBV6-3|-|TRBJ2-5
CASSYSIGLVVEETQYF
TGTGCCAGCAGTTACTCGATTGGGTTAGTGGTGGAAGAGACCCAGTACTTC
>-|TRBV7-2|-|TRBJ1-1
CASSLVRVSEAFF
TGTGCCAGCAGCTTAGTGCGGGTGAGTGAAGCTTTCTTT
>-|TRBV11-3|-|TRBJ2-1
CASSSYLNEQFF
TGTGCCAGCAGCTCATACTTGAATGAGCAGTTCTTC
>-|TRBV5-6|-|TRBJ2-7
CASSLTAYEQYF
TGTGCCAGCAGCTTGACAGCCTACGAGCAGTACTTC
>TRBD1|TRBV18|-|TRBJ1-2
CASSPGQGDYGYTF
TGTGCCAGCTCACCGGGACAGGGGGACTATGGCTACACCTTC
>TRBD2|TRBV3-1/TRBV3-2|-|TRBJ2-7
CASSQDWSSGAYEQYF
TGTGCCAGCAGCCAAGATTGGTCTAGCGGAGCCTACGAGCAGTACTTC
>-|TRBV3-1/TRBV3-2|-|TRBJ2-4
CASSQGDPLAKNIQYF
TGTGCCAGCAGCCAAGGGGATCCACTAGCCAAAAACATTCAGTACTTC
>-|TRBV5-1|-|TRBJ2-7
CASSLEGSYEQYF
TGCGCCAGCAGCTTGGAGGGGTCCTACGAGCAGTACTTC
>-|TRBV18|-|TRBJ1-2
CASSPRAGLNYGYTF
TGTGCCAGCTCACCAAGGGCAGGGTTAAACTATGGCTACACCTTC
>TRBD1|TRBV10-3|-|TRBJ2-1
CAISGTGDNEQFF
TGTGCCATCAGTGGAACAGGGGACAATGAGCAGTTCTTC
>-|TRBV5-1|-|TRBJ2-7
CASSLVANYEQYF
TGCGCCAGCAGCTTGGTGGCTAACTACGAGCAGTACTTC
>-|TRBV7-8|-|TRBJ1-4
CASSLAINEKLFF
TGTGCCAGCAGCTTAGCGATTAATGAAAAACTGTTTTTT
>-|TRBV28|-|TRBJ1-1
CASIHGPGGPNTEAFF
TGTGCCAGCATTCACGGGCCCGGGGGGCCGAACACTGAAGCTTTCTTT
>-|TRBV3-1/TRBV3-2|-|TRBJ2-3
CASSPTLDTQYF
TGTGCCAGCAGCCCCACTTTAGATACGCAGTATTTT
>TRBD2|TRBV7-3|-|TRBJ2-4
CASSRPGLAGDAKNIQYF
TGTGCCAGCAGCCGCCCGGGACTAGCGGGAGATGCCAAAAACATTCAGTACTTC
>-|TRBV2|-|TRBJ2-7
CASGEFYEQYF
TGTGCCAGCGGTGAGTTCTACGAGCAGTACTTC
>TRBD1|TRBV7-3|-|TRBJ2-2
CASSSHLTTGGNTGELFF
TGTGCCAGCAGCTCACACTTAACGACAGGGGGAAACACCGGGGAGCTGTTTTTT
>-|TRBV28|-|TRBJ1-6
CASSLLYNSPLHF
TGTGCCAGCAGTCTGCTGTATAATTCACCCCTCCACTTT
>TRBD1|TRBV6-2/TRBV6-3|-|TRBJ1-5
CASSIAGGSQPQHF
TGTGCCAGCAGTATCGCAGGGGGCAGCCAGCCCCAGCATTTT
>TRBD1|TRBV10-3|many|TRBJ1-1
CAISDDRENTEAFF
TGTGCCATCAGTGACGACAGGGAGAACACTGAAGCTTTCTTT
>-|TRBV5-1|-|TRBJ2-3
CASARSQGRTDTQYF
TGCGCCAGCGCTAGATCACAGGGTCGGACAGATACGCAGTATTTT
>-|TRBV18|-|TRBJ2-1
CASSPGLSSNEQFF
TGTGCCAGCTCCCCAGGTTTATCGAGCAATGAGCAGTTCTTC
>-|TRBV19|-|TRBJ1-1
CASAPDLRGVNTEAFF
TGTGCCAGTGCACCGGACCTCAGAGGGGTGAACACTGAAGCTTTCTTT
>TRBD1|TRBV5-4|-|TRBJ1-3
CASSLRDRVDTIYF
TGTGCCAGCAGCTTGAGGGACAGGGTCGACACCATATATTTT